A selection of T cell receptor beta chains follows, all from one sample in a study of Tregs in tolerant kidney transplant recipients. Clones were read by immunoSEQ multiplex PCR, and TCRdb kept only the in-frame ones, dropping some. The sample has 75,000 to 80,000 clones, approximately 90% seen once. Material: Tregs from blood, obtained before the transplant. The receptors here all came from a human donor who received a combined kidney and bone marrow transplant. CDR3s include the opening cysteine and the closing phenylalanine or tryptophan. Each record gives: clone size, V gene, D gene, J gene, CDR3 DNA, CDR3 protein. A D gene is named only where the DNA matches it firmly. Clone size is not always given. Where it is, it says once, few, many or a class for expanded clones.

-,TRBV7-2,-,TRBJ2-3,TGTGCCAGCAGGCCGACAGCGGCAGATACGCAGTATTTT,CASRPTAADTQYF
-,TRBV19,-,TRBJ1-2,TGTGCCAGTAGTATAAGTTCCGGAGGCTATGGCTACACCTTC,CASSISSGGYGYTF
-,TRBV5-1,-,TRBJ1-1,TGCGCCAGCAGCTTCGGGTGGTTGGGGACTGAAGCTTTCTTT,CASSFGWLGTEAFF
-,TRBV2,TRBD1,TRBJ2-5,TGTGCCAGCAGCCCGGACAGGGGGCATGGGACCCAGTACTTC,CASSPDRGHGTQYF
-,TRBV19,TRBD2,TRBJ2-3,TGTGCCAGTAGTATCCTCCCCCCGGGACTAGCTCCAACCACAGATACGCAGTATTTT,CASSILPPGLAPTTDTQYF
-,TRBV4-2,TRBD2,TRBJ2-7,TGTGCCAGCAGCCTTAGCGGGAGTTCTGTAGGCGAGCAGTACTTC,CASSLSGSSVGEQYF
once,TRBV10-1,TRBD1,TRBJ2-1,TGCGCCAGCAGTGCCGGGACAGGCAAACCGCCTGAGCAGTTCTTC,CASSAGTGKPPEQFF
-,TRBV29-1,-,TRBJ2-3,TGCAGCGTTGCGAGCGCAGATACGCAGTATTTT,CSVASADTQYF
-,TRBV11-3,-,TRBJ1-3,TGTGCCAGCAGCTTAGATGGGGGCTCTGGAAACACCATATATTTT,CASSLDGGSGNTIYF
-,TRBV7-3,TRBD2,TRBJ2-1,TGTGCCAGCAGCCCGGTTGGTGGGAGGGTCTACAATGAGCAGTTCTTC,CASSPVGGRVYNEQFF
-,TRBV14,TRBD1,TRBJ2-3,TGTGCCAGCCAACCCAGGGGGAACCCGTACGGCACAGATACGCAGTATTTT,CASQPRGNPYGTDTQYF
-,TRBV10-1,-,TRBJ1-1,TGCGCCAGCAGTGGGCAGTTGAACACTGAAGCTTTCTTT,CASSGQLNTEAFF
-,TRBV28,TRBD1,TRBJ1-5,TGTGCCAGCAGCACCGGACAGGACTATAGCAATCAGCCCCAGCATTTT,CASSTGQDYSNQPQHF
-,TRBV2,TRBD1,TRBJ2-1,TGTGCCAGCAGTGGTACAGGGGTTTTCTACAATGAGCAGTTCTTC,CASSGTGVFYNEQFF
-,TRBV21-1,-,TRBJ1-1,TGTGCCAGCAGCAAAGTCTGTGGAGGGGCTAAGGACACTGAAGCTTTCTTT,CASSKVCGGAKDTEAFF
-,TRBV9,TRBD2,TRBJ2-3,TGTGCCAGCAGCGTAGGACTAGCGGGAACAGATACGCAGTATTTT,CASSVGLAGTDTQYF
-,TRBV5-4,-,TRBJ2-3,TGTGCCAGCAGCCTAGATGGAGATACGCAGTATTTT,CASSLDGDTQYF
-,TRBV5-6,-,TRBJ2-7,TGTGCCAGCAGCCCTCATCCCGGCGAGCAGTACTTC,CASSPHPGEQYF
once,TRBV6-1,-,TRBJ1-5,TGTGCCAGCAGTAGAGACAGATTTCAGCCCCAGCATTTT,CASSRDRFQPQHF
-,TRBV6-5,-,TRBJ2-1,TGTGCCAGCTGGCCTTCGGGCGGTGAGCAGTTCTTC,CASWPSGGEQFF
-,TRBV7-2,TRBD1,TRBJ1-2,TGTGCCAGCAGCTTAACAGGGGGCGCTACCCTAAACAGAAACTATGGCTACACCTTC,CASSLTGGATLNRNYGYTF
-,TRBV7-2,TRBD2,TRBJ2-7,TGTGCCAGCAGCTTATTTACGGGAGGAACCTACGAGCAGTACTTC,CASSLFTGGTYEQYF
once,TRBV19,-,TRBJ2-1,TGTGCCAGTAGTATCACCAATGAGCAGTTCTTC,CASSITNEQFF
-,TRBV5-1,-,TRBJ2-3,TGCGCCAGCAGCTTTTGGGAGAACACAGATACGCAGTATTTT,CASSFWENTDTQYF
-,TRBV7-2,TRBD1,TRBJ2-5,TGTGCCAGCAGCGTCCGCAGGGGGATCCAGGAGACCCAGTACTTC,CASSVRRGIQETQYF
-,TRBV9,-,TRBJ1-2,TGTGCCAGCAGGGGAGGGGTTGACTATGGCTACACCTTC,CASRGGVDYGYTF